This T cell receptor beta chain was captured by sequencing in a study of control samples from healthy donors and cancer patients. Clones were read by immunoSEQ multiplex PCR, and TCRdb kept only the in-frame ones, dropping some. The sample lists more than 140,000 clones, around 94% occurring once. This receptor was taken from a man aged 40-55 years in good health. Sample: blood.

DNA for the CDR3: TGCGCCAGCAGTGTTGACAGGGGGCTCCCCTCTGGAAACACCATATATTTT. It translates to CASSVDRGLPSGNTIYF. The chain combines TRBV10-2 with TRBJ1-3; 10 bases map to TRBD1. The germline gives CDR1 WSHSY, CDR2 SAAADI. J was trimmed by 0 bases and V by 4 bases; bases with no gene match: 6. The CDR3 spans 17 residues.